Below, one T cell receptor (beta chain) is given with its context. The source of the sample is a study of blood T cells in healthy people across ages. Study as a whole: Template switching caught about one barcoded beta molecule for each two T cells.

The second PCR ran about 6 to 11 cycles with a sample-barcoded 5' primer and J-beta primers. TCRdb reprocessed the 5' RACE reads with MiXCR, giving one entry per CDR3 protein. Here the sample spans about 760,000 distinct CDR3 sequences, about 56% being singletons. The CDR3 runs to 12 residues. The germline CDR1 and CDR2 sequences are MDHEN and SYDVKM. The ends were cut back, 8 bases at V and 5 bases at J, with 12 bases in the middle. The chain links TRBV28 to TRBJ1-2; tentative D call: TRBD1 (6 bases). The TCR originated in a man between 40 and 49 years old in good health. Sequencing was carried out using blood. The CDR3 nucleotides are TGTGCCAGCCTACAGGGTCTATATGGCTACACCTTC. Translating gives CASLQGLYGYTF.